This TCR beta chain was identified during a study of blood T cell repertoires in COVID-19. Across the whole study: Both acute and convalescent COVID-19 samples were obtained from the United States, Italy and Spain. PBMCs, B-cell-depleted T cells, or T cells were the source of the cDNA or gDNA that made up the material.

Per the original data handling: Reference gene primer amplification in the assay estimated nucleated cell counts. The table came from immunoSEQ multiplex PCR; TCRdb's copy has only in-frame clones and leaves some out. V and J calls and clone size are those listed in that table; D and trimming were worked out from the DNA. The sample consists of about 270,000 clones, about 89% of them appearing once. Between the trimmed V and J ends, which lost 4 bases and 7 bases, there was a span of 12 bases. CDR3 size: 13 residues. Germline-derived CDR1 and CDR2 are SGDLS and YYNGEE. The sequenced material came from peripheral blood. The chain links TRBV9 to TRBJ1-3, with D maybe TRBD1 (6 bases). This TCR was recovered from a man aged 35 to 55 with active or convalescent COVID-19. CDR3 in DNA: TGTGCCAGCAGCACCGGGGGGCAGAACACCATATATTTT. Its translation: CASSTGGQNTIYF.